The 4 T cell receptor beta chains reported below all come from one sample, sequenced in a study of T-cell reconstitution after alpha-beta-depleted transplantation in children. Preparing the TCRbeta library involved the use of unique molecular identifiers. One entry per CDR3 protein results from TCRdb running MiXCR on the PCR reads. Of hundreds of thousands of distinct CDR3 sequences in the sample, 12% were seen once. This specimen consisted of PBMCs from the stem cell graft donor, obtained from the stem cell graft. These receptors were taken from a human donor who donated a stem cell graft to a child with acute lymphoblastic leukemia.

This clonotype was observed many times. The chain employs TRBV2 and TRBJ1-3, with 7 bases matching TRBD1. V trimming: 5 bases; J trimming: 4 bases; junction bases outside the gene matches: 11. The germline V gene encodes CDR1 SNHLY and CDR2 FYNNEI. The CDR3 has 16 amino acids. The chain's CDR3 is CASSFGQAASGNTIYF. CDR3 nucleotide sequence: TGTGCCAGCAGTTTCGGACAGGCTGCGTCCGGAAACACCATATATTTT.

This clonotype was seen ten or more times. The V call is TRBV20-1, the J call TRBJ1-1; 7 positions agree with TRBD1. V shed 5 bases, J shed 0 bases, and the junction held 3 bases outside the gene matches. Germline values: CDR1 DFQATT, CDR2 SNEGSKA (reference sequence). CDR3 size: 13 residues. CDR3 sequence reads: CSARTGVNTEAFF. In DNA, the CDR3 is TGCAGTGCTCGAACAGGGGTGAACACTGAAGCTTTCTTT.

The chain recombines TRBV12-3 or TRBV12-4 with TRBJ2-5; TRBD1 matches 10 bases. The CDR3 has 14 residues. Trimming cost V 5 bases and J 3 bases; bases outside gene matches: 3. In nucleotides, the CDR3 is TGTGCCAGCAGTCCCGGGACAGGGGAAGAGACCCAGTACTTC. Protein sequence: CASSPGTGEETQYF.

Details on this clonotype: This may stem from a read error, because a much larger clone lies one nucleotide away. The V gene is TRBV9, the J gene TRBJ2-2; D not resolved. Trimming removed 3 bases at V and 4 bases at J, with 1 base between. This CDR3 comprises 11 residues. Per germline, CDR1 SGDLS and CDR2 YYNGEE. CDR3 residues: CASSATGELFF. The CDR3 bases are TGTGCCAGCAGCGCCACCGGGGAGCTGTTTTTT.